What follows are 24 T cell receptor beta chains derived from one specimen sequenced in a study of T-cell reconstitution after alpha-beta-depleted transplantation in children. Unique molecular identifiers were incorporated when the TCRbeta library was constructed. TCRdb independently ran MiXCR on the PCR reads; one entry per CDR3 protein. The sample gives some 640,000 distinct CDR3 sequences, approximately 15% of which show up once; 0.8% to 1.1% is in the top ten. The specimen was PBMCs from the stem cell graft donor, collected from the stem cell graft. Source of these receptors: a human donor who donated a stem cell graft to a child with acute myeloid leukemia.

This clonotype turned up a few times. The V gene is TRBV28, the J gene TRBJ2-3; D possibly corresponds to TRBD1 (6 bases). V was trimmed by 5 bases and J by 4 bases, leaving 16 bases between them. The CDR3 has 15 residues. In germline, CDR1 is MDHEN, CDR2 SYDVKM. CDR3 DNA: TGTGCCAGCAGTCCGGGGACAACCGGGCCAGATACGCAGTATTTT. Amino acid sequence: CASSPGTTGPDTQYF.

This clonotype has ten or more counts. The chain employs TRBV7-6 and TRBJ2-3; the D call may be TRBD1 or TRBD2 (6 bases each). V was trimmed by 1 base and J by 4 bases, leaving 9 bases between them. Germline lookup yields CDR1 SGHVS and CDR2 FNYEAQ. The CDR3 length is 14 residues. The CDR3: CASSLGGGPDTQYF. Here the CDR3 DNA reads TGTGCCAGCAGCTTAGGTGGGGGGCCAGATACGCAGTATTTT.

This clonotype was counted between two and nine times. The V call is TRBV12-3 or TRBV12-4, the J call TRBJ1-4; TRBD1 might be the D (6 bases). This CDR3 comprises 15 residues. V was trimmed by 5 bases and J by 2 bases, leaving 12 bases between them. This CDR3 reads CASSTTGSTNEKLFF. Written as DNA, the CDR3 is TGTGCCAGCAGTACCACAGGGAGCACTAATGAAAAACTGTTTTTT.

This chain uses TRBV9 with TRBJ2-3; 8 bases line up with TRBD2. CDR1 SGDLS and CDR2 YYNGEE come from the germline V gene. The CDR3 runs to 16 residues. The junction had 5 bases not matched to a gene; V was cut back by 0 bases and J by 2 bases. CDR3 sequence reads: CASSVAVGGDTDTQYF. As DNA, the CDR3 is TGTGCCAGCAGCGTAGCTGTCGGGGGGGACACAGATACGCAGTATTTT.

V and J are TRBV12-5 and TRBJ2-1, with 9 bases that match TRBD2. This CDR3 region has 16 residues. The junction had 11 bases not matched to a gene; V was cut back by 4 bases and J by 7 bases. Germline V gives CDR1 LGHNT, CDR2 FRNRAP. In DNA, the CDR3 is TGTGCTAGTGGTTCCCTTTATGCGGGGGGGTTGAATGAGCAGTTCTTC. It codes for CASGSLYAGGLNEQFF.

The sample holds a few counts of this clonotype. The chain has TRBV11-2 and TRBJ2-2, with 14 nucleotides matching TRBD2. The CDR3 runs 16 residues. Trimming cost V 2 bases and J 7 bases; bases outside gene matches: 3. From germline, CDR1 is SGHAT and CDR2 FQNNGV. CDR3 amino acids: CASSLRTSGGHGELFF. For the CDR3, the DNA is TGTGCCAGCAGCTTAAGGACTAGCGGGGGGCACGGGGAGCTGTTTTTT.

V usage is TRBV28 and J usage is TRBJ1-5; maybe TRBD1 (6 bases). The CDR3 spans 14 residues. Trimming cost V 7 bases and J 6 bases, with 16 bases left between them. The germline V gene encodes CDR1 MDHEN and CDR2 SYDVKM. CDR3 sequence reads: CASILEGGGQPQHF. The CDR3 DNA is TGTGCCAGCATCTTAGAGGGGGGAGGTCAGCCCCAGCATTTT. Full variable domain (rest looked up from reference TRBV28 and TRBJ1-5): DVKVTQSSRYLVKRTGEKVFLECVQDMDHENMFWYRQDPGLGLRLIYFSYDVKMKEKGDIPEGYSVSREKKERFSLILESASTNQTSMYLCASILEGGGQPQHFGDGTRLSIL.

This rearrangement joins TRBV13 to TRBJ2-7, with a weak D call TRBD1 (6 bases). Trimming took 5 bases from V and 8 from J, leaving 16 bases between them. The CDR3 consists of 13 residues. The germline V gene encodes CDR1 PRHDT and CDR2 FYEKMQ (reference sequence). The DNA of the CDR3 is TGTGCCAGCAGCGCCAACAGGGCGTATCAGCAGTACTTC. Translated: CASSANRAYQQYF.

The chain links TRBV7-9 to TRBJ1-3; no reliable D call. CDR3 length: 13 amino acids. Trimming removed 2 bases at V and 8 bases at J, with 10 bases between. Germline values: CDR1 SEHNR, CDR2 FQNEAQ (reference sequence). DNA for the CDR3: TGTGCCAGCAGCTTAAACAAGCAGGACACCATATATTTT. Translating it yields CASSLNKQDTIYF.

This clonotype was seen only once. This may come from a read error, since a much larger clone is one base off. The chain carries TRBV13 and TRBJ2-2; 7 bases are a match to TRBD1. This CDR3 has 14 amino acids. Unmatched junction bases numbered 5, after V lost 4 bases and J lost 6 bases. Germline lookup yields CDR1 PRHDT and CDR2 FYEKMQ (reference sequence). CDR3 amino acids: CASSSGTAAGELFF. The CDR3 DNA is TGTGCCAGCAGCTCCGGGACAGCGGCCGGGGAGCTGTTTTTT.

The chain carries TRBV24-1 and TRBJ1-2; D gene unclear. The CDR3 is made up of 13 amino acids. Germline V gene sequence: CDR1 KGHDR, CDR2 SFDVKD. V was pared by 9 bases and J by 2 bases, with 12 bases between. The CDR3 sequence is CATAEPPNYGYTF. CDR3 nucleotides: TGTGCCACCGCGGAGCCACCGAACTATGGCTACACCTTC.

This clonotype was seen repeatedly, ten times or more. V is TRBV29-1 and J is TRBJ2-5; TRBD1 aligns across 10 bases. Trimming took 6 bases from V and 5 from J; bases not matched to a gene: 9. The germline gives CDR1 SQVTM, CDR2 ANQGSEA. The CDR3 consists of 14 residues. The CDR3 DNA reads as TGCAGCGTCTCGACAGGGGGCATAGAGGAGACCCAGTACTTC. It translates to CSVSTGGIEETQYF.

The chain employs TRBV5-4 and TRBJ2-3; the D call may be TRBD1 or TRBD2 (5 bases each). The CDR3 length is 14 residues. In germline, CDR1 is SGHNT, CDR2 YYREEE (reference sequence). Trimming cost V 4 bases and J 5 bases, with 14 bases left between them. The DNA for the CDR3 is TGTGCCAGCAGCGGTGGGGACGGCAAAGATACGCAGTATTTT. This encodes CASSGGDGKDTQYF.

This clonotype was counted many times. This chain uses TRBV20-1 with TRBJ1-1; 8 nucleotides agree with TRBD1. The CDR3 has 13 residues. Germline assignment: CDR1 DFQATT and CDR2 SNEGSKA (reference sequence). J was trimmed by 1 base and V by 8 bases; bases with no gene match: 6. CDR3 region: CSRWGTGNTEAFF. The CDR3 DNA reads TGCAGTAGGTGGGGGACAGGGAACACTGAAGCTTTCTTT.

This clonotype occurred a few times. CDR3 loop: CSATGFSSGGAYTYNEQFF. The DNA of the CDR3 is TGCAGTGCTACCGGATTTTCTAGCGGGGGGGCTTACACCTACAATGAGCAGTTCTTC. The chain carries TRBV20-1 and TRBJ2-1, with TRBD2 matching 12 bases. Trimming at V came to 4 bases and at J to 2 bases, leaving 15 bases not matched to a gene. The CDR3 is 19 amino acids. Germline-derived CDR1 and CDR2 are DFQATT and SNEGSKA (reference sequence).

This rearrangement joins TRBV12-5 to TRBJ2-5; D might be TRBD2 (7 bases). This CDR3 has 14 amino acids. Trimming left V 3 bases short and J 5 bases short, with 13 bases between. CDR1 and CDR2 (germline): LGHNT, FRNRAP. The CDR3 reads CASGLGGVRETQYF. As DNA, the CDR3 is TGTGCTAGTGGTTTAGGGGGGGTACGTGAGACCCAGTACTTC.

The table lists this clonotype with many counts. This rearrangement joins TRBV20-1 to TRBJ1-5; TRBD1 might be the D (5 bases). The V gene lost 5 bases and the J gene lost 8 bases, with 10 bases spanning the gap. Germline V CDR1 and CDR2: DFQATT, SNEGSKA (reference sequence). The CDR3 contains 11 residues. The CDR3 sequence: CSAALGEPQHF. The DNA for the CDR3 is TGCAGTGCTGCCCTGGGGGAGCCCCAGCATTTT.

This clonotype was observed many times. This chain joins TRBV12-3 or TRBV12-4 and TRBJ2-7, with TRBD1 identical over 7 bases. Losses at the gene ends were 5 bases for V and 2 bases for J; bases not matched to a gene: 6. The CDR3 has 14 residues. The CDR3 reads CASSRRGGPYEQYF. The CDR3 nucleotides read TGTGCCAGCAGTCGACGAGGGGGCCCCTACGAGCAGTACTTC.

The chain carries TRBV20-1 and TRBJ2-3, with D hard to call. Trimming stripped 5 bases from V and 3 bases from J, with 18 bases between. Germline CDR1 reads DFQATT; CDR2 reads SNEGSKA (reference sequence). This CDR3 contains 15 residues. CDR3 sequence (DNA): TGCAGTGCTCCCCCGCGGATAGATTTAACAGATACGCAGTATTTT. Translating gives CSAPPRIDLTDTQYF.

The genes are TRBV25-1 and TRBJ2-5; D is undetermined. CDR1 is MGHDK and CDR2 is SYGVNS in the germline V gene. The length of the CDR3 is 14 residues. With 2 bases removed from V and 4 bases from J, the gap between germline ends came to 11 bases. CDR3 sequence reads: CASSEGQVGETQYF. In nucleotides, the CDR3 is TGTGCCAGCAGTGAAGGTCAGGTAGGAGAGACCCAGTACTTC.

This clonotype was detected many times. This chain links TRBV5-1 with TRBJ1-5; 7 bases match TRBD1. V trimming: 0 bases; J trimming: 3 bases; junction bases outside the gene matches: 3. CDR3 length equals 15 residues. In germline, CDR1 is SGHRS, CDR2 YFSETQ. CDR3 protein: CASSLDRGDNQPQHF. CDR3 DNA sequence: TGCGCCAGCAGCTTGGACAGGGGTGACAATCAGCCCCAGCATTTT.

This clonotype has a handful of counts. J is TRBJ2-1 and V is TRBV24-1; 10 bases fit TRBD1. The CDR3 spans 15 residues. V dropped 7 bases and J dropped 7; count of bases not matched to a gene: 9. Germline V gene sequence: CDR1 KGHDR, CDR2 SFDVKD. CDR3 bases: TGTGCCACCAGGGGATTCGGGGACAGGGGAAATGAGCAGTTCTTC. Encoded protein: CATRGFGDRGNEQFF.

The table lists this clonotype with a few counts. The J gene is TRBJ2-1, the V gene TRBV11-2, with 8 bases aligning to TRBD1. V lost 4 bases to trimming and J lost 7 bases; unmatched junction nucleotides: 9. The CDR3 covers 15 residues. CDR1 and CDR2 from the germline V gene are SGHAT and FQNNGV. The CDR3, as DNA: TGTGCCAGCAGCTCGGGACAGGTAGGGCGGAATGAGCAGTTCTTC. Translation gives CASSSGQVGRNEQFF.

The CDR3 here is CASSLSSAGDEKLFF. CDR3 DNA: TGTGCCAGCAGTCTATCGTCTGCCGGGGATGAAAAACTGTTTTTT. This rearrangement joins TRBV12-3 or TRBV12-4 to TRBJ1-4, with no clear D. The V end was cut by 5 bases, the J end by 6 bases, with 16 bases between. The length of the CDR3 is 15 residues.